This TCR beta chain is from a study of blood T cell repertoires in COVID-19. Turning to the study itself: The samples span acute and convalescent COVID-19 from the United States, Italy and Spain. The cDNA or gDNA used as material had been derived from T cells, B-cell-depleted T cells, or PBMCs.

This clone was observed a single time. Per the germline V gene, CDR1 is SGHDN and CDR2 is FVKESK. V was pared by 0 bases and J by 5 bases, with 13 bases between. The CDR3 sequence is 15 residues long. Authors' processing steps: The assay estimated nucleated cells by amplifying reference gene primers. Produced via immunoSEQ multiplex PCR; TCRdb's table is partial and in-frame only. V and J calls and clone size are as listed in that table; D and trimming were resolved from the DNA. The sample consists of about 150,000 clones, 80% to 90% of them appearing once. This chain joins TRBV14 and TRBJ1-2; the D gene is possibly TRBD1 (5 bases). Sequences were obtained from peripheral blood. The sequence was obtained from a man in his 60s with active or convalescent COVID-19. The CDR3 loop reads CASSQERQAGYGYTF. The CDR3 coding sequence is TGTGCCAGCAGCCAAGAACGCCAGGCAGGGTATGGCTACACCTTC.